This TCR beta chain emerged from a study of T cell responses to AZD1222 COVID-19 vaccine. Produced via immunoSEQ multiplex PCR; TCRdb's table is partial and in-frame only. Here the sample spans around 160,000 clones, around 90% being singletons. This CDR3 contains 16 residues. The germline V gene encodes CDR1 LNHDA and CDR2 SQIVND (reference sequence). V lost 0 bases to trimming and J lost 7 bases, with 18 bases between them. This clone was detected only once. Its antigen is unidentified. Pooled samples include second doses given at about 4 or 12 weeks. Study observations and caveats: Mapped onto spike, vaccine-associated CD4 TCRs spanned it and were dominant at 160-218 and 743-854. Reportedly, nearly half of unique spike TCRs recognized epitopes outside B.1.351/B.1.1.7 mutations. Possibly, clonal diversity was underestimated; donors were largely white British and included more females.

The chain is built from TRBV19 and TRBJ1-2; perhaps TRBD1 as D (6 bases). The receptor was isolated from an adult who received the AZD1222 COVID-19 vaccine. Source: peripheral blood, taken 28 days after the second AZD1222 dose. The CDR3 nucleotides are TGTGCCAGTAGTATAGATGGGGAAACAGGGCGAGGTGGCTACACCTTC. Translated: CASSIDGETGRGGYTF. Filled out from reference TRBV19 and TRBJ1-2, the complete variable domain reads DGGITQSPKYLFRKEGQNVTLSCEQNLNHDAMYWYRQDPGQGLRLIYYSQIVNDFQKGDIAEGYSVSREKKESFPLTVTSAQKNPTAFYLCASSIDGETGRGGYTFGSGTRLTVV.